The 9 T cell receptor beta chains presented below share a single source sample, sequenced in a study of memory CD4+ T cells and cytomegalovirus serostatus. Here immunoSEQ multiplex PCR was the method, and the copy in TCRdb shows in-frame clones only, minus some. The sample lists some 46,000 clones, around three quarters seen once, with 1.1% in the top ten. The sort gate was single viable CD3+CD4+CD8-CD45RO+ cells for memory CD4+ T cells. Sequenced sample: memory CD4+ T cells from blood. The receptors derive from an adult in good health and CMV-seronegative.

The V and J genes are TRBV12-5 and TRBJ1-1; 7 bases match TRBD1. V lost 5 bases and J lost 3; bases outside the gene matches: 3. The CDR3 is made up of 13 amino acids. From germline, CDR1 is LGHNT and CDR2 FRNRAP. For the CDR3, the DNA is TGTGCTAGTGGTCGACAGGGTTACACTGAAGCTTTCTTT. This encodes CASGRQGYTEAFF.

J is TRBJ2-1 and V is TRBV7-3; D tentatively reads TRBD1 or TRBD2 (5 bases each). Deletions cut 5 bases from V and 5 bases from J, with 13 bases between. Per the germline V gene, CDR1 is SGHTA and CDR2 is FQGTGA. The CDR3 is 14 residues long. The CDR3 loop is CASSPSGAHNEQFF. For the CDR3, the DNA is TGTGCCAGCAGCCCGTCCGGGGCCCACAATGAGCAGTTCTTC.

The chain joins TRBV9 to TRBJ2-1, with a weak D call TRBD1 (5 bases). This CDR3 has 14 residues. CDR1 and CDR2 (germline): SGDLS, YYNGEE. The V gene lost 0 bases and the J gene lost 7 bases, with 11 bases spanning the gap. CDR3: CASSVGGSSNEQFF. CDR3 nucleotide sequence: TGTGCCAGCAGCGTAGGGGGCTCTTCGAATGAGCAGTTCTTC.

The rearrangement links TRBV7-9 to TRBJ2-1; possible D gene TRBD1, 6 bases. Germline values: CDR1 SEHNR, CDR2 FQNEAQ (reference sequence). This CDR3 has 18 residues. The V and J ends lost 5 bases and 8 bases respectively, with 28 bases between them. CDR3 nucleotides: TGTGCCAGCAGCCCAGAGGCCCCGGGTAGTAAGGGGGTAGATGAGCAGTTCTTC. Translation: CASSPEAPGSKGVDEQFF. The entire variable domain, with the rest obtained from reference TRBV7-9 and TRBJ2-1, is as follows: DTGVSQNPRHKITKRGQNVTFRCDPISEHNRLYWYRQTLGQGPEFLTYFQNEAQLEKSRLLSDRFSAERPKGSFSTLEIQRTEQGDSAMYLCASSPEAPGSKGVDEQFFGPGTRLTVL.

As regards this clone: Other DNA sequences in this sample translate to the same CDR3. V and J are TRBV5-1 and TRBJ2-3; TRBD2 matches at 10 bases. This CDR3 region has 16 residues. Germline CDR1 and CDR2: SGHRS and YFSETQ. V lost 2 bases to trimming and J lost 0 bases; unmatched junction nucleotides: 3. The chain's CDR3 is CASSFRLAGSTDTQYF. The CDR3 nucleotides read TGCGCCAGCAGCTTCCGACTAGCGGGCAGCACAGATACGCAGTATTTT. The entire variable domain, with the rest obtained from reference TRBV5-1 and TRBJ2-3, is as follows: KAGVTQTPRYLIKTRGQQVTLSCSPISGHRSVSWYQQTPGQGLQFLFEYFSETQRNKGNFPGRFSGRQFSNSRSEMNVSTLELGDSALYLCASSFRLAGSTDTQYFGPGTRLTVL.

This sequence joins TRBV7-2 and TRBJ1-3; D is unclear. V lost 4 bases and J 1 base, leaving 5 bases between the germline ends. This CDR3 contains 13 residues. Germline CDR1 is SGHTA and CDR2 is FQGNSA. CDR3 DNA: TGTGCCAGCAGCTCCGGATCTGGAAACACCATATATTTT. Translating it yields CASSSGSGNTIYF.

The chain carries TRBV27 and TRBJ2-3, with D maybe TRBD2 (5 bases). CDR1 is MNHEY, CDR2 SMNVEV, per germline (reference sequence). This CDR3 comprises 14 residues. Trimming removed 8 bases from V and 6 bases from J, with 18 bases in between. Here the CDR3 DNA reads TGTGCCAGCCGGGGTAGAGGCAGCTTGGATACGCAGTATTTT. It yields the protein CASRGRGSLDTQYF.

The V and J genes are TRBV7-2 and TRBJ2-5; 7 nucleotides line up with TRBD2. The ends lost 4 bases at V and 5 bases at J; junction bases unmatched: 10. Germline values: CDR1 SGHTA, CDR2 FQGNSA. The CDR3 consists of 15 residues. As DNA, the CDR3 is TGTGCCAGCAGCTCCCACGGCAGGGAGGGGGAGACCCAGTACTTC. Amino acids: CASSSHGREGETQYF. The whole variable domain, remainder taken from reference TRBV7-2 and TRBJ2-5, is GAGVSQSPSNKVTEKGKDVELRCDPISGHTALYWYRQSLGQGLEFLIYFQGNSAPDKSGLPSDRFSAERTGGSVSTLTIQRTQQEDSAVYLCASSSHGREGETQYFGPGTRLLVL.

The chain uses TRBV6-5 and TRBJ1-1; a weak D match, TRBD1 (6 bases). This CDR3 spans 15 amino acids. In germline, CDR1 is MNHEY, CDR2 SVGAGI. The V end lost 0 bases, the J end lost 6 bases, and 14 bases lay between the germline ends. The CDR3 reads CASSYSDRKGSEAFF. The CDR3 DNA reads as TGTGCCAGCAGTTACTCGGACAGAAAGGGGTCTGAAGCTTTCTTT.